These 14 T cell receptor beta chains were sequenced from one sample in a study of blood T cell repertoires in COVID-19 (dated by TCRdb to between 2020 and 2021). The library came from the immunoSEQ multiplex PCR assay. What TCRdb holds here is the immuneACCESS table cut down to in-frame rearrangements. Part of the clones is not present; checked against another copy, under half of the missing clones reflect an unresolved V gene, and the others are unexplained. The sample records 97,000 or so clones, approximately 86% of which are singletons. The top ten hold 11% of the sample. Sequencing was done on a sample of peripheral blood. Receptor source: a man aged 70 or older with active or convalescent COVID-19.

The V call is TRBV6-1, the J call TRBJ1-5; TRBD1 aligns across 10 bases. The germline gives CDR1 MNHNS, CDR2 SASEGT. The CDR3 is 19 amino acids. V lost 4 bases to trimming and J lost 3 bases; unmatched junction nucleotides: 15. The CDR3 DNA is TGTGCCAGCAGTGTCCGGGACAGGGGCAGTGGGACCATCAATCAGCCCCAGCATTTT. It encodes CASSVRDRGSGTINQPQHF.

The V and J genes are TRBV15 and TRBJ2-1; 7 bases map to TRBD1. The CDR3 extends over 16 amino acids. The ends lost 4 bases at V and 4 bases at J; junction bases unmatched: 10. Germline CDR1 LNHNV, CDR2 YYDKDF (reference sequence). In nucleotides, the CDR3 is TGTGCCACCAGCATTATTCCGGGACAGCAGTACAATGAGCAGTTCTTC. It codes for CATSIIPGQQYNEQFF.

The chain joins TRBV5-4 to TRBJ1-1; tentatively, D is TRBD1 (6 bases). This CDR3 comprises 14 residues. The germline gives CDR1 SGHNT, CDR2 YYREEE (reference sequence). V lost 4 bases and J 6 bases, leaving 16 bases between the germline ends. CDR3 sequence: CASSPGDGVPEAFF. The CDR3 DNA sequence: TGTGCCAGCAGCCCAGGGGATGGGGTACCTGAAGCTTTCTTT.

The chain employs TRBV6-1 and TRBJ1-1; 8 nucleotides line up with TRBD1. The V gene end was trimmed by 5 bases and the J gene end by 1 base; junction bases not matched to a gene: 3. The CDR3 runs 14 residues. Germline V gene data show CDR1 as MNHNS and CDR2 as SASEGT. The CDR3 DNA reads TGTGCCAGCAGTCCGGGACAGGCGAACACTGAAGCTTTCTTT. Its translation is CASSPGQANTEAFF.

This sequence joins TRBV27 and TRBJ2-7; possibly TRBD1 for D (5 bases). Trimming took 10 bases from V and 6 from J, leaving 22 bases between them. CDR1 is MNHEY and CDR2 is SMNVEV in the germline V gene (reference sequence). The CDR3 has 14 residues. DNA for the CDR3: TGTGCCACCAGGGCCCTTGTTCAAGCAGGCGAGCAGTACTTC. Translating it yields CATRALVQAGEQYF.

The gene calls are TRBV6-5 and TRBJ2-1; weak D call: TRBD1 (6 bases). Trimming took off 4 bases at V and 0 bases at J, with 13 bases between the two ends. The CDR3 consists of 16 residues. Germline assignment: CDR1 MNHEY and CDR2 SVGAGI. The CDR3 nucleotides read TGTGCCAGCAGTTTGACAGGTCTGAGCTCCTACAATGAGCAGTTCTTC. Amino acid sequence: CASSLTGLSSYNEQFF.

The J gene is TRBJ1-1, the V gene TRBV21-1; the table calls TRBD1, which could not be checked here. TRBV21-1 is labeled a pseudogene. The CDR3 contains 15 residues. The CDR3 spells CASSKAGDRATEAFF. CDR3 DNA sequence: TGTGCCAGCAGCAAAGCGGGGGACAGGGCTACTGAAGCTTTCTTT.

The chain recombines TRBV19 with TRBJ1-2; TRBD1 agrees at 7 bases. Germline V CDR1 and CDR2: LNHDA, SQIVND (reference sequence). The V segment lost 5 bases and the J segment 0 bases; nucleotides outside the gene matches: 12. This CDR3 has 17 residues. This CDR3 is CASSSPAGQIANYGYTF. CDR3 nucleotides: TGTGCCAGTAGTTCTCCCGCGGGACAGATTGCTAACTATGGCTACACCTTC.

The chain uses TRBV20-1 and TRBJ1-1; D ambiguous. Trimming took 7 bases from V and 0 from J, leaving 6 bases between them. CDR1 and CDR2 (germline): DFQATT, SNEGSKA (reference sequence). This CDR3 has 11 residues. The CDR3 loop is CSVPLNTEAFF. The CDR3 nucleotides are TGCAGTGTTCCGTTGAACACTGAAGCTTTCTTT.

This chain uses TRBV6-5 with TRBJ2-1, with D possibly matching TRBD2 (5 bases). V lost 0 bases and J lost 8, with 11 bases in between. CDR1 and CDR2 from the germline V gene are MNHEY and SVGAGI. The CDR3 runs to 14 residues. The CDR3 coding sequence is TGTGCCAGCAGTTACTCCACTAGGACGGATGAGCAGTTCTTC. Translated, it gives CASSYSTRTDEQFF.

This clone appeared a few times. The gene calls are TRBV29-1 and TRBJ2-1, with TRBD1 identical over 8 bases. CDR1 is SQVTM, CDR2 ANQGSEA, per germline. This CDR3 is built from 13 residues. J lost 2 bases, V lost 6 bases, and 3 bases had no gene match. CDR3 sequence reads: CSVVQGAYNEQFF. CDR3 DNA: TGCAGCGTGGTACAGGGGGCCTACAATGAGCAGTTCTTC.

V and J are TRBV4-1 and TRBJ1-1; 7 bases match TRBD1. The V gene's germline CDR1 is MGHRA and CDR2 YSYEKL. This CDR3 has 16 residues. V lost 0 bases, J lost 0 bases, and 4 bases stayed unmatched. This CDR3 reads CASSQEDRLMNTEAFF. The CDR3 DNA reads as TGCGCCAGCAGCCAAGAGGACAGGTTAATGAACACTGAAGCTTTCTTT.

The chain couples TRBV5-4 to TRBJ2-1; TRBD1 matches at 7 bases. After removal of 0 bases from V and 7 bases from J, the junction contained 10 bases not matched to a gene. The CDR3 totals 16 residues. Germline assignment: CDR1 SGHNT and CDR2 YYREEE (reference sequence). This chain's CDR3 is CASSLETGWLGNEQFF. CDR3 nucleotides: TGTGCCAGCAGCTTGGAGACAGGGTGGTTGGGGAATGAGCAGTTCTTC.

This clone has a single count. The chain links TRBV5-1 to TRBJ1-1, with D possibly TRBD1 on 5 matching bases. Germline lookup yields CDR1 SGHRS and CDR2 YFSETQ. Trimming left V 0 bases short and J 11 bases short, with 17 bases between. The CDR3 is 14 residues long. CDR3 in amino acids: CASSLDQTVVTAFF. The CDR3 bases are TGCGCCAGCAGCTTGGACCAGACAGTAGTTACGGCTTTCTTT.